Following are 23 T cell receptor beta chains from one sample sequenced in a study of ipilimumab plus nivolumab after autologous stem cell transplantation. Method: immunoSEQ multiplex PCR; TCRdb's copy keeps in-frame clones and lacks some. The data hold about 9,300 clones, with approximately 70% observed a single time. Sequencing was performed on PBMCs, taken in a trial of ipilimumab plus nivolumab as post-transplant consolidation. All receptors derive from a female donor with multiple myeloma.

This clone was detected only once. The V and J genes are TRBV2 and TRBJ2-5; maybe TRBD2 (6 bases). The V gene's germline CDR1 is SNHLY and CDR2 FYNNEI. CDR3 length: 14 residues. The ends were cut back, 2 bases at V and 2 bases at J, with 9 bases in the middle. The CDR3 DNA reads TGTGCCAGCAGTGAATTTCGGGAGCAAGAGACCCAGTACTTC. Translating gives CASSEFREQETQYF.

The genes are TRBV11-3 and TRBJ1-1; unclear D gene. The V end was cut by 3 bases, the J end by 1 base, with 9 bases between. Germline values: CDR1 SGHNT, CDR2 YENEEA. The CDR3 is 14 amino acids. Here the CDR3 reads CASSFSTGNTEAFF. CDR3 bases: TGTGCCAGCAGCTTTTCGACGGGGAACACTGAAGCTTTCTTT. Combining the CDR3 with reference TRBV11-3 and TRBJ1-1 gives the whole variable domain EAGVVQSPRYKIIEKKQPVAFWCNPISGHNTLYWYLQNLGQGPELLIRYENEEAVDDSQLPKDRFSAERLKGVDSTLKIQPAELGDSAVYLCASSFSTGNTEAFFGQGTRLTVV.

V and J are TRBV2 and TRBJ1-2; a possible D gene is TRBD1 (5 bases). Trimming stripped 4 bases from V and 14 bases from J, with 29 bases between. The CDR3 length is 16 residues. Germline assignment: CDR1 SNHLY and CDR2 FYNNEI. Here the CDR3 reads CASSVVRAEMGSWITF. The DNA for the CDR3 is TGTGCCAGCAGTGTTGTCAGGGCCGAAATGGGATCATGGATTACCTTC.

This clone was counted between two and nine times. V usage is TRBV29-1 and J usage is TRBJ1-2; D gene uncertain. This CDR3 contains 14 residues. Germline CDR1 and CDR2: SQVTM and ANQGSEA. V dropped 3 bases and J dropped 1 base, with 12 bases sitting between them. DNA for the CDR3: TGCAGCGTTGACCAAATTACAGATAACTATGGCTACACCTTC. It translates to CSVDQITDNYGYTF.

This rearrangement joins TRBV7-9 to TRBJ2-1, with 9 nucleotides matching TRBD2. V dropped 6 bases and J dropped 0; count of bases not matched to a gene: 6. The CDR3 spans 16 residues. Germline V gives CDR1 SEHNR, CDR2 FQNEAQ (reference sequence). CDR3 DNA: TGTGCCAGCAGTCAGTCTAGCGGGACCTCCTACAATGAGCAGTTCTTC. Its translation is CASSQSSGTSYNEQFF.

V gene TRBV29-1 combines with J gene TRBJ2-1; 10 nucleotides line up with TRBD1. CDR1 is SQVTM, CDR2 ANQGSEA, per germline. The CDR3 contains 16 residues. The V gene end was trimmed by 2 bases and the J gene end by 6 bases; junction bases not matched to a gene: 10. CDR3 amino acids: CSVERFGTGDSNEQFF. For the CDR3, the DNA is TGCAGCGTTGAAAGGTTTGGGACAGGGGATTCCAATGAGCAGTTCTTC.

This chain uses TRBV5-1 with TRBJ2-5; 9 bases align to TRBD2. The CDR3 totals 14 residues. Germline CDR1 and CDR2: SGHRS and YFSETQ. Losses at the gene ends were 5 bases for V and 1 base for J; bases not matched to a gene: 3. The CDR3 bases are TGCGCCAGCAGGGGGACTAGCACCCAAGAGACCCAGTACTTC. Amino acids: CASRGTSTQETQYF.

The chain carries TRBV10-2 and TRBJ2-5; D might be TRBD1 (5 bases). CDR3 length: 12 amino acids. V was clipped by 2 bases and J by 5 bases, with 6 bases between them. Germline lookup yields CDR1 WSHSY and CDR2 SAAADI. DNA of the CDR3: TGCGCCAGCAGTGAGAAGGGGGAGACCCAGTACTTC. This encodes CASSEKGETQYF.

The chain combines TRBV7-6 with TRBJ2-2; D is unclear. CDR3 length: 11 residues. Germline lookup yields CDR1 SGHVS and CDR2 FNYEAQ. The ends were cut back, 2 bases at V and 10 bases at J, with 5 bases in the middle. In nucleotides, the CDR3 is TGTGCCAGCAGCTTATCAGAGGAGCTGTTTTTT. Translated, it gives CASSLSEELFF. Supplemented by reference TRBV7-6 and TRBJ2-2, the full variable domain reads GAGVSQSPRYKVTKRGQDVALRCDPISGHVSLYWYRQALGQGPEFLTYFNYEAQQDKSGLPNDRFSAERPEGSISTLTIQRTEQRDSAMYRCASSLSEELFFGEGSRLTVL.

This clone is classed as medium-sized. The chain carries TRBV5-1 and TRBJ2-1; 15 bases fit TRBD2. The length of the CDR3 is 17 residues. The J segment lost 7 bases and the V segment lost 4 bases, leaving 9 bases of the junction unmatched. Germline V gives CDR1 SGHRS, CDR2 YFSETQ. The CDR3 nucleotides read TGCGCCAGCAGCCCGGACCCGGGACTAGCGGGAGGTAATGAGCAGTTCTTC. Its protein product is CASSPDPGLAGGNEQFF.

This chain links TRBV6-1 with TRBJ2-6; no reliable D call. Germline V gene lookup returns CDR1 MNHNS and CDR2 SASEGT. This CDR3 has 18 amino acids. With 0 bases removed from V and 0 bases from J, the gap between germline ends came to 12 bases. The CDR3 region is CASSEAWQAGSGANVLTF. CDR3 DNA sequence: TGTGCCAGCAGTGAAGCCTGGCAGGCAGGCTCTGGGGCCAACGTCCTGACTTTC.

This clone was counted only a few times. The chain links TRBV2 to TRBJ2-1, with D possibly being TRBD2 (6 bases). Trimming shortened V by 8 bases and J by 0 bases, and 11 bases separated the two germline ends. Germline V gives CDR1 SNHLY, CDR2 FYNNEI. CDR3 length: 14 amino acids. Here the CDR3 reads CASEAGVSYNEQFF. The DNA of the CDR3 is TGTGCCAGCGAAGCGGGCGTCTCCTACAATGAGCAGTTCTTC.

J is TRBJ1-1 and V is TRBV5-1; 8 bases are shared with TRBD1. There are 15 residues in the CDR3. Per the germline V gene, CDR1 is SGHRS and CDR2 is YFSETQ. The J segment lost 5 bases and the V segment lost 4 bases, leaving 10 bases of the junction unmatched. CDR3: CASSTRQGQGTEAFF. The CDR3 DNA reads TGCGCCAGCAGCACCCGACAGGGGCAGGGTACTGAAGCTTTCTTT.

V usage is TRBV23-1 and J usage is TRBJ2-7, with D possibly being TRBD1 (5 bases). TRBV23-1 is filed as an ORF, its function uncertain. This CDR3 contains 13 residues. Between the trimmed V and J ends, which lost 7 bases and 3 bases, there was a span of 13 bases. The CDR3 DNA reads as TGCGCCAGCATGGACACGTCGAACTACGAGCAGTACTTC. This gives the protein CASMDTSNYEQYF.

This clone came up a few times. The chain uses TRBV6-4 and TRBJ1-1; no firm D call. CDR1 is MRHNA, CDR2 SNTAGT, per germline. The CDR3 has 14 amino acids. V was pared by 7 bases and J by 1 base, with 13 bases between. The CDR3 here is CASITRSWNTEAFF. Here the CDR3 DNA reads TGTGCCAGCATTACGAGAAGTTGGAACACTGAAGCTTTCTTT.

This clone was picked up a small number of times. The chain is built from TRBV11-1 and TRBJ2-3; no definite D call. The CDR3 totals 11 residues. The V gene's germline CDR1 is SGHAT and CDR2 FQDESV (reference sequence). The ends were cut back, 4 bases at V and 6 bases at J, with 5 bases in the middle. CDR3 region: CASSSSDTQYF. The CDR3 DNA is TGTGCCAGCAGCTCATCTGATACGCAGTATTTT. Variable domain in full (rest from reference TRBV11-1 and TRBJ2-3): EAEVAQSPRYKITEKSQAVAFWCDPISGHATLYWYRQILGQGPELLVQFQDESVVDDSQLPKDRFSAERLKGVDSTLKIQPAELGDSAMYLCASSSSDTQYFGPGTRLTVL.

The chain employs TRBV7-3 and TRBJ1-3, with D perhaps matching TRBD1 (6 bases). The CDR3 is 16 residues long. Trimming took off 0 bases at V and 0 bases at J, with 9 bases between the two ends. CDR1 and CDR2 (germline): SGHTA, FQGTGA. CDR3 amino acids: CASSLTGGYSGNTIYF. The CDR3 DNA sequence: TGTGCCAGCAGCTTAACGGGGGGCTACTCTGGAAACACCATATATTTT.

V usage is TRBV27 and J usage is TRBJ2-2; D not certain. Looked up from germline, CDR1 is MNHEY and CDR2 is SMNVEV (reference sequence). The V end lost 6 bases, the J end lost 4 bases, and 12 bases lay between the germline ends. CDR3 length equals 14 residues. CDR3 region: CASSRTEITGELFF. The CDR3 DNA reads TGTGCCAGCAGCCGGACCGAAATCACCGGGGAGCTGTTTTTT.

The rearrangement joins TRBV7-8 to TRBJ1-2; D is ambiguous. Germline CDR1 is SGHVS and CDR2 is FQNEAQ. V lost 2 bases and J lost 0, with 25 bases in between. CDR3 length: 20 residues. The CDR3 sequence is CASSLLLEVSPGPTNYGYTF. CDR3 sequence (DNA): TGTGCCAGCAGCTTATTGTTGGAAGTGTCCCCCGGCCCCACTAACTATGGCTACACCTTC.

This clone was counted only a few times. The rearrangement uses TRBV6-6 and TRBJ2-7, with D possibly matching TRBD2 (5 bases). The germline V gene has CDR1 MNHNY and CDR2 SVGAGI (reference sequence). The CDR3 is 13 residues long. Trimming stripped 11 bases from V and 4 bases from J, with 18 bases between. The CDR3 loop is CAVQRPGGYEQYF. The CDR3 region has the DNA TGTGCCGTTCAGCGGCCCGGTGGATACGAGCAGTACTTC.

This clone turned up a few times. The J gene is TRBJ1-1, the V gene TRBV18; D gene unclear. V was clipped by 1 base and J by 0 bases, with 3 bases between them. Germline lookup yields CDR1 KGHSH and CDR2 LQKENI. The CDR3 loop spans 13 amino acids. The CDR3 loop is CASSPLLNTEAFF. Written as DNA, the CDR3 is TGTGCCAGCTCACCACTATTGAACACTGAAGCTTTCTTT.

This chain joins TRBV4-1 and TRBJ2-3, with TRBD2 as a possible D gene (5 bases). Trimming shortened V by 3 bases and J by 5 bases, and 18 bases separated the two germline ends. The CDR3 sequence is 16 residues long. Germline assignment: CDR1 MGHRA and CDR2 YSYEKL. In nucleotides, the CDR3 is TGCGCCAGCAGCCACGACGAGCGGCGCCTTGGAGATACGCAGTATTTT. It translates to CASSHDERRLGDTQYF.

The rearrangement links TRBV5-4 to TRBJ2-1; 9 positions match TRBD1. CDR1 is SGHNT and CDR2 is YYREEE in the germline V gene (reference sequence). Germline trimming cut 9 bases from V and 6 bases from J; bases unmatched to any gene: 10. The CDR3 contains 14 residues. CDR3 loop: CAIGRGQGLNEQFF. The CDR3 nucleotides read TGTGCCATCGGCCGGGGACAGGGTCTCAATGAGCAGTTCTTC.